The 23 T cell receptor beta chains presented below share a single source sample, sequenced in a study of cytomegalovirus exposure and HLA in healthy donors. The PCR used 60 Vbeta and 13 Jbeta primers. Data came from immunoSEQ multiplex PCR; TCRdb stores just in-frame clones and leaves some out. The profile shows some 180,000 clones, more than 75% of them singletons. The specimen was PBMCs. The receptors were gathered from a woman in her twenties or thirties in good health and CMV-seropositive.

The chain carries TRBV19 and TRBJ2-5, with TRBD2 identical over 7 bases. Germline V lookup: CDR1 LNHDA, CDR2 SQIVND (reference sequence). V lost 4 bases and J lost 4; bases outside the gene matches: 6. This CDR3 comprises 14 residues. CDR3 in amino acids: CASSSGSGVETQYF. CDR3 bases: TGTGCCAGTAGTAGCGGCAGCGGGGTAGAGACCCAGTACTTC.

This clone was observed a handful of times. V gene TRBV4-1 combines with J gene TRBJ2-4; perhaps TRBD2 as D (6 bases). Trimming removed 2 bases from V and 0 bases from J, with 8 bases in between. The CDR3 is 15 residues long. Germline lookup yields CDR1 MGHRA and CDR2 YSYEKL. CDR3 region: CASSQMGLAKNIQYF. CDR3 in DNA: TGCGCCAGCAGCCAAATGGGACTAGCCAAAAACATTCAGTACTTC.

The rearrangement links TRBV28 to TRBJ2-7; D is possibly TRBD1 (6 bases). The V end was cut by 5 bases, the J end by 2 bases, with 13 bases between. This CDR3 region has 14 residues. Germline CDR1 and CDR2: MDHEN and SYDVKM. In DNA, the CDR3 is TGTGCCAGCAGTGCCGGGACAACAACCTACGAGCAGTACTTC. Encoded protein: CASSAGTTTYEQYF.

The rearrangement links TRBV6-1 to TRBJ1-2; 7 positions match TRBD1. V was pared by 9 bases and J by 5 bases, with 3 bases of the junction left unmatched. Germline CDR1 MNHNS, CDR2 SASEGT. The CDR3 consists of 11 residues. The CDR3 loop is CASRQGYGYTF. CDR3 coding DNA: TGTGCCAGTCGACAGGGATATGGCTACACCTTC.

This chain uses TRBV7-2 with TRBJ2-7, with TRBD2 identical over 13 bases. The CDR3 loop spans 17 amino acids. Unmatched junction bases numbered 8, after V lost 4 bases and J lost 2 bases. CDR1 and CDR2 from the germline V gene are SGHTA and FQGNSA. In nucleotides, the CDR3 is TGTGCCAGCAGCTCCCAAGGGACTAGCGGGGCCCCCTACGAGCAGTACTTC. It is translated as CASSSQGTSGAPYEQYF.

The sample holds one count of this clone. The gene calls are TRBV28 and TRBJ1-5; D might be TRBD1 (6 bases). CDR1 is MDHEN, CDR2 SYDVKM, per germline. The CDR3 loop spans 15 amino acids. The V and J ends lost 7 bases and 1 base respectively, with 14 bases between them. CDR3 loop: CASTSQGSSNQPQHF. In DNA, the CDR3 is TGTGCCAGCACCTCACAGGGTTCGAGCAATCAGCCCCAGCATTTT.

V is TRBV4-1 and J is TRBJ1-4; a possible D gene is TRBD1 (6 bases). CDR3 length: 14 amino acids. Germline CDR1 and CDR2: MGHRA and YSYEKL. Trimming stripped 2 bases from V and 8 bases from J, with 12 bases between. The CDR3 sequence is CASSQQGGGEKLFF. The CDR3 region has the DNA TGCGCCAGCAGCCAACAGGGAGGGGGAGAAAAACTGTTTTTT.

The chain is built from TRBV4-2 and TRBJ2-7, with 9 positions matching TRBD2. Per germline, CDR1 LGHNA and CDR2 YNFKEQ. The CDR3 covers 16 residues. V shed 2 bases and J 3 bases; nucleotides not matched to a gene: 8. The CDR3 sequence: CASSQSTGTSRYEQYF. The CDR3 DNA reads as TGTGCCAGCAGCCAATCCACCGGGACTAGCCGCTACGAGCAGTACTTC.

The V and J genes are TRBV7-8 and TRBJ2-3; 7 nucleotides align to TRBD2. Per germline, CDR1 SGHVS and CDR2 FQNEAQ. Unmatched junction bases numbered 12, after V lost 1 base and J lost 2 bases. This CDR3 comprises 18 residues. Here the CDR3 reads CASSLGLASDAYTDTQYF. The CDR3 DNA follows: TGTGCCAGCAGCTTAGGACTAGCTAGTGATGCATACACAGATACGCAGTATTTT.

This clone has a handful of counts. The chain is built from TRBV5-1 and TRBJ1-1; 9 nucleotides match TRBD1. In germline, CDR1 is SGHRS, CDR2 YFSETQ. The V gene end was trimmed by 5 bases and the J gene end by 1 base; junction bases not matched to a gene: 3. This CDR3 has 14 amino acids. Here the CDR3 DNA reads TGCGCCAGCAGATGGGGACAGGGGAACACTGAAGCTTTCTTT. This gives the protein CASRWGQGNTEAFF.

This clone was found once. CDR3 DNA sequence: TGTGCCAGCAGCTTACTTCGGTCAGGGTCGAATGAGCAGTACTTC. Amino acids: CASSLLRSGSNEQYF. This chain joins TRBV7-9 and TRBJ2-7; TRBD1 is a possible D gene (5 bases). CDR1 SEHNR and CDR2 FQNEAQ come from the germline V gene (reference sequence). Trimming removed 2 bases from V and 7 bases from J, with 18 bases in between. The CDR3 consists of 15 residues.

This rearrangement joins TRBV2 to TRBJ2-2; 8 bases align to TRBD2. J lost 4 bases, V lost 3 bases, and 7 bases had no gene match. The CDR3 consists of 16 residues. CDR1 is SNHLY, CDR2 FYNNEI, per germline. CDR3 region: CASSEVPGGVTGELFF. CDR3 in DNA: TGTGCCAGCAGTGAGGTTCCGGGGGGGGTCACCGGGGAGCTGTTTTTT.

The V call is TRBV5-6, the J call TRBJ1-1; maybe TRBD1 (5 bases). Trimming cost V 3 bases and J 0 bases, with 9 bases left between them. The CDR3 spans 14 residues. CDR1 and CDR2 from the germline V gene are SGHDT and YYEEEE. CDR3 DNA sequence: TGTGCCAGCAGCTGGAGGGGATTGAACACTGAAGCTTTCTTT. This encodes CASSWRGLNTEAFF. The variable domain in full, with the rest retrieved from reference TRBV5-6 and TRBJ1-1, is DAGVTQSPTHLIKTRGQQVTLRCSPKSGHDTVSWYQQALGQGPQFIFQYYEEEERQRGNFPDRFSGHQFPNYSSELNVNALLLGDSALYLCASSWRGLNTEAFFGQGTRLTVV.

The gene calls are TRBV4-3 and TRBJ1-1; TRBD1 agrees at 7 bases. Germline lookup yields CDR1 LGHNA and CDR2 YSLEER. V was pared by 5 bases and J by 1 base, with 10 bases of the junction left unmatched. The CDR3 runs 16 residues. CDR3 loop: CASSFLTGASNTEAFF. DNA for the CDR3: TGCGCCAGCAGCTTCTTAACAGGGGCATCGAACACTGAAGCTTTCTTT.

This clone was detected a few times. The J gene is TRBJ1-2, the V gene TRBV5-1; 8 bases agree with TRBD1. There are 15 residues in the CDR3. V gave up 0 bases and J gave up 6 bases; unmatched junction bases: 7. Germline lookup yields CDR1 SGHRS and CDR2 YFSETQ. The CDR3: CASSLGQGPYDGYTF. CDR3 sequence (DNA): TGCGCCAGCAGCTTGGGACAGGGGCCATATGATGGCTACACCTTC.

V usage is TRBV10-1 and J usage is TRBJ2-5, with D unclear. Trimming shortened V by 0 bases and J by 7 bases, and 9 bases separated the two germline ends. Germline V gene data show CDR1 as WNHNN and CDR2 as SYGVQD (reference sequence). The CDR3 is made up of 13 amino acids. This chain's CDR3 is CASSESVRGTQYF. CDR3 in DNA: TGCGCCAGCAGTGAGTCGGTCCGAGGGACCCAGTACTTC.

The CDR3: CASSQDPGGWETQYF. As DNA, the CDR3 is TGTGCCAGCAGCCAAGATCCGGGGGGCTGGGAGACCCAGTACTTC. This chain links TRBV4-2 with TRBJ2-5; a weak D match, TRBD2 (7 bases). This CDR3 is built from 15 residues. Germline values: CDR1 LGHNA, CDR2 YNFKEQ. With 0 bases removed from V and 5 bases from J, the gap between germline ends came to 13 bases.

This chain joins TRBV5-1 and TRBJ2-3; tentatively, D is TRBD2 (6 bases). The germline V gene encodes CDR1 SGHRS and CDR2 YFSETQ. V gave up 4 bases and J gave up 1 base, with 16 bases separating them. This CDR3 is built from 16 residues. CDR3 in amino acids: CASSPGGRVGTDTQYF. The CDR3 DNA reads TGCGCCAGCAGCCCTGGAGGGCGGGTTGGCACAGATACGCAGTATTTT.

J is TRBJ2-2 and V is TRBV4-1; a weak D match, TRBD1 (5 bases). The V gene's germline CDR1 is MGHRA and CDR2 YSYEKL. Trimming took 1 base from V and 4 from J, leaving 13 bases between them. CDR3 length: 16 amino acids. The CDR3 is CASSQVGRAGTGELFF. The CDR3 coding sequence is TGCGCCAGCAGCCAAGTAGGCAGGGCCGGCACCGGGGAGCTGTTTTTT.

The V call is TRBV5-1, the J call TRBJ2-3; 12 bases are a match to TRBD2. Looked up from germline, CDR1 is SGHRS and CDR2 is YFSETQ. The CDR3 is 18 amino acids. V lost 0 bases, J lost 1 base, and 6 bases stayed unmatched. As DNA, the CDR3 is TGCGCCAGCAGCTTGGGACTAGCGGGGGCTCGGGGCACAGATACGCAGTATTTT. Protein product: CASSLGLAGARGTDTQYF.

The chain carries TRBV2 and TRBJ2-3; the match to TRBD2 covers 9 bases. Germline values: CDR1 SNHLY, CDR2 FYNNEI. This CDR3 region has 14 residues. Losses at the gene ends were 6 bases for V and 6 bases for J; bases not matched to a gene: 7. For the CDR3, the DNA is TGTGCCAGCAGCCCGGCGGGGGGGCCTGATACGCAGTATTTT. It yields the protein CASSPAGGPDTQYF.

The chain employs TRBV27 and TRBJ2-5; TRBD1 aligns across 7 bases. Near its end, the DNA agrees better with TRBJ2-7, so the J call may be wrong. The CDR3 has 15 amino acids. Germline V gene sequence: CDR1 MNHEY, CDR2 SMNVEV (reference sequence). The CDR3 bases are TGTGCCAGCAGTTTTTATAGGGGGCCTCTATACGAGCAGTACTTC. Its translation is CASSFYRGPLYEQYF.

This clone was counted a few times. The CDR3 DNA follows: TGTGCCAGCAGTCTAAGGCGAACAGTAAACGAGCAGTACTTC. Translated: CASSLRRTVNEQYF. The genes are TRBV28 and TRBJ2-5; D uncertain. The closer fit of TRBJ2-7 to the DNA end suggests the J call may be wrong. There are 14 residues in the CDR3. CDR1 and CDR2 (germline): MDHEN, SYDVKM.